This TCR beta chain was obtained from a study of vaccination and CD4 T cells after COVID-19. The CDR3 totals 15 residues. Deletions cut 3 bases from V and 2 bases from J, with 13 bases between. Germline CDR1 and CDR2: KGHSH and LQKENI. Points from the study as a whole: Within the convalescent patients, a median about 89% of the SARS-CoV-2-reactive clones were ones that appeared only post-vaccination.

Treatment denoted: roughly ten-day PBMC culture with coronavirus spike peptide pools or control peptides (ViraFEST assay). Investigators obtained the unexposed donor's CD4+ T cells before the COVID-19 pandemic (2011-2018). This clonotype was seen just once. Its antigen is as yet unknown. With the Oncomine TCR Beta short-read assay, DNA from cultured CD4+ T cells was sequenced. TCRdb re-called the PCR reads through MiXCR, storing one row per CDR3 protein. The repertoire holds about 9,000 distinct CDR3 sequences, with 40% to 60% as singletons. The chain uses TRBV18 and TRBJ1-2; the D is unclear. The sequence was collected from a human donor in good health. What was sequenced was CD4+ T cells from blood, cultured in vitro. The CDR3 reads CASSPDLLGNYGYTF. CDR3 sequence (DNA): TGTGCCAGCTCACCCGACCTGCTGGGGAACTATGGCTACACCTTC.